Following are 30 T cell receptor beta chains from one sample sequenced in a study of cytomegalovirus exposure and HLA in healthy donors (dated by TCRdb to 2016 to 2017). Library creation used the immunoSEQ multiplex PCR assay. For the multiplex PCR, a mixture combining 60 forward primers for TCR Vbeta segments and 13 reverse primers for TCR Jbeta segments was used. TCRdb retrieved this table from immuneACCESS and kept in-frame rearrangements only. Not all clones are present; in checked studies, unresolved V genes account for under half, and no reason is known for the remainder. This sample gives about 89,000 clones in total; roughly three quarters of them show up just once. Together, the top ten hold roughly 3.7% of the sample. The source material was PBMCs. These receptors all come from a man aged 25 to 45 in good health and CMV-seronegative.

The genes are TRBV7-2 and TRBJ1-5; D might be TRBD1 (6 bases). The length of the CDR3 is 14 residues. From germline, CDR1 is SGHTA and CDR2 FQGNSA. Trimming took off 5 bases at V and 5 bases at J, with 13 bases between the two ends. CDR3 sequence (DNA): TGTGCCAGCAGCCCACAGGGTTTGGATCAGCCCCAGCATTTT. The encoded protein is CASSPQGLDQPQHF.

This clone appeared a few times. The gene calls are TRBV19 and TRBJ1-2; maybe TRBD1 (5 bases). The V gene lost 11 bases and the J gene lost 3 bases, with 13 bases spanning the gap. The CDR3 runs to 12 residues. Looked up from germline, CDR1 is LNHDA and CDR2 is SQIVND (reference sequence). CDR3 nucleotides: TGTGCCGGAAGGACACGCTACTATGGCTACACCTTC. The encoded protein is CAGRTRYYGYTF.

A remark on this clone: Within the sample, other DNA sequences also encode this same CDR3. The chain couples TRBV6-5 to TRBJ1-1; the D gene is possibly TRBD1 (5 bases). V dropped 4 bases and J dropped 1 base, with 10 bases sitting between them. CDR1 and CDR2 (germline): MNHEY, SVGAGI. This CDR3 region has 14 residues. The DNA for the CDR3 is TGTGCCAGCAGTTCAAGAACAGGGAACACTGAAGCTTTCTTT. It translates to CASSSRTGNTEAFF.

This clone was counted between two and nine times. The chain is built from TRBV19 and TRBJ1-6, with 9 bases fitting TRBD1. CDR3 length: 15 amino acids. The V segment lost 9 bases and the J segment 7 bases; nucleotides outside the gene matches: 10. Germline loops: CDR1 LNHDA, CDR2 SQIVND (reference sequence). Written as DNA, the CDR3 is TGTGCCAGCCAACAAAACACAGGGGGCAATTCACCCCTCCACTTT. This encodes CASQQNTGGNSPLHF.

The chain joins TRBV7-8 to TRBJ2-5; TRBD1 matches at 7 bases. Near its end, the DNA agrees better with TRBJ2-7, so the J call may be wrong. Germline CDR1 SGHVS, CDR2 FQNEAQ. This CDR3 contains 15 residues. The CDR3 loop reads CASSVRQGFFYEQYF. CDR3 sequence (DNA): TGTGCCAGCAGCGTAAGACAGGGCTTTTTCTACGAGCAGTACTTC.

The CDR3, as DNA: TGTGCCAGCAGCTCTCTGGACAGGGATAGCCTTAACTATGGCTACACCTTC. It specifies CASSSLDRDSLNYGYTF. This chain joins TRBV9 and TRBJ1-2, with 8 bases that match TRBD1. The CDR3 length is 17 residues. The germline CDR1 and CDR2 sequences are SGDLS and YYNGEE. The V segment lost 4 bases and the J segment 1 base; nucleotides outside the gene matches: 12.

This chain links TRBV4-3 with TRBJ2-3, with D maybe TRBD2 (7 bases). V lost 0 bases and J 4 bases, leaving 17 bases between the germline ends. Germline V gene data show CDR1 as LGHNA and CDR2 as YSLEER. This CDR3 has 17 residues. The CDR3 sequence: CASSQDRGGGGADTQYF. CDR3 DNA: TGCGCCAGCAGCCAAGATCGGGGAGGGGGGGGTGCAGATACGCAGTATTTT.

The chain is built from TRBV6-6 and TRBJ2-5, with 8 bases matching TRBD1. With V trimmed by 7 bases and J by 4 bases, 11 bases remained unmatched. The CDR3 consists of 15 residues. CDR1 MNHNY and CDR2 SVGAGI come from the germline V gene (reference sequence). CDR3 nucleotides: TGTGCCAGCACCCCGAATACCGGGACAGGAGAGACCCAGTACTTC. It yields the protein CASTPNTGTGETQYF.

The count of this clone is one. The V call is TRBV2, the J call TRBJ1-2; 7 bases align to TRBD1. Germline V gives CDR1 SNHLY, CDR2 FYNNEI. J was trimmed by 4 bases and V by 9 bases; bases with no gene match: 5. This CDR3 is 12 amino acids long. The CDR3 bases are TGTGCCAGGCAGGGACAGCGCTATGGCTACACCTTC. This codes for CARQGQRYGYTF.

V is TRBV14 and J is TRBJ1-6, with D tentatively TRBD1 (5 bases). Germline CDR1 reads SGHDN; CDR2 reads FVKESK. This CDR3 has 15 residues. Trimming stripped 1 base from V and 7 bases from J, with 11 bases between. The CDR3: CASSQAWRGNSPLHF. DNA of the CDR3: TGTGCCAGCAGCCAAGCTTGGAGGGGAAATTCACCCCTCCACTTT. The full variable domain, rest sourced from reference TRBV14 and TRBJ1-6, is EAGVTQFPSHSVIEKGQTVTLRCDPISGHDNLYWYRRVMGKEIKFLLHFVKESKQDESGMPNNRFLAERTGGTYSTLKVQPAELEDSGVYFCASSQAWRGNSPLHFGNGTRLTVT.

This chain joins TRBV27 and TRBJ2-1; 8 bases are shared with TRBD2. The V and J ends lost 3 bases and 0 bases, in that order; junction bases with no gene match: 13. The germline V gene encodes CDR1 MNHEY and CDR2 SMNVEV (reference sequence). CDR3 length: 19 amino acids. CDR3 DNA sequence: TGTGCCAGCAGTTTTGACGGGAGGGCCGGGTTTAGCTCCTACAATGAGCAGTTCTTC. Amino acid sequence: CASSFDGRAGFSSYNEQFF.

The gene calls are TRBV18 and TRBJ1-4, with TRBD1 matching 7 bases. The CDR3 loop spans 16 amino acids. Germline values: CDR1 KGHSH, CDR2 LQKENI. With V trimmed by 4 bases and J by 4 bases, 9 bases remained unmatched. Here the CDR3 reads CASSLLSTGHNEKLFF. DNA of the CDR3: TGTGCCAGCTCACTCCTGTCGACAGGGCATAATGAAAAACTGTTTTTT. Full variable domain (outside the CDR3, taken from reference TRBV18 and TRBJ1-4): NAGVMQNPRHLVRRRGQEARLRCSPMKGHSHVYWYRQLPEEGLKFMVYLQKENIIDESGMPKERFSAEFPKEGPSILRIQQVVRGDSAAYFCASSLLSTGHNEKLFFGSGTQLSVL.

The count of this clone is one. V is TRBV28 and J is TRBJ1-5; D possibly corresponds to TRBD1 (5 bases). CDR1 and CDR2 (germline): MDHEN, SYDVKM. V was trimmed by 3 bases and J by 1 base, leaving 16 bases between them. The CDR3 loop spans 17 amino acids. The DNA of the CDR3 is TGTGCCAGCAGTTTTAGATTTTGGACAAACAGCAATCAGCCCCAGCATTTT. Its translation: CASSFRFWTNSNQPQHF. The full variable domain, in which reference TRBV28 and TRBJ1-5 provide the parts outside the CDR3, is DVKVTQSSRYLVKRTGEKVFLECVQDMDHENMFWYRQDPGLGLRLIYFSYDVKMKEKGDIPEGYSVSREKKERFSLILESASTNQTSMYLCASSFRFWTNSNQPQHFGDGTRLSIL.

A word on this clone: An end of the junction does not agree with germline; a read error may underlie this. The chain combines TRBV7-9 with TRBJ1-4; perhaps TRBD1 as D (6 bases). CDR1 and CDR2 from the germline V gene are SEHNR and FQNEAQ (reference sequence). The CDR3 is made up of 15 amino acids. The CDR3 bases are TGTTCCAGCAGCCGACAGGCGTCAACTAATGAAAAACTGTTTTTT. It translates to CSSSRQASTNEKLFF. Filled out from reference TRBV7-9 and TRBJ1-4, the complete variable domain reads DTGVSQNPRHKITKRGQNVTFRCDPISEHNRLYWYRQTLGQGPEFLTYFQNEAQLEKSRLLSDRFSAERPKGSFSTLEIQRTEQGDSAMYLCSSSRQASTNEKLFFGSGTQLSVL.

The J gene is TRBJ2-3, the V gene TRBV6-1; TRBD2 matches at 12 bases. CDR1 MNHNS and CDR2 SASEGT come from the germline V gene. V was clipped by 4 bases and J by 2 bases; unmatched bases: 1. This CDR3 spans 15 amino acids. Written as DNA, the CDR3 is TGTGCCAGCAGTGGGACTAGCGGGATCACAGATACGCAGTATTTT. Amino acids: CASSGTSGITDTQYF.

There are a few counts of this clone. The rearrangement uses TRBV10-3 and TRBJ2-1; D gene unclear. Trimming stripped 2 bases from V and 9 bases from J, with 5 bases between. The CDR3 loop spans 11 amino acids. Germline V gives CDR1 ENHRY, CDR2 SYGVKD. The CDR3 bases are TGTGCCATCAGTGAGGGCACTGAGCAGTTCTTC. Translation gives CAISEGTEQFF.

The chain is built from TRBV6-1 and TRBJ2-6, with TRBD2 as a possible D gene (6 bases). This CDR3 contains 15 residues. The germline V gene encodes CDR1 MNHNS and CDR2 SASEGT. V gave up 7 bases and J gave up 4 bases, with 14 bases separating them. CDR3 protein: CASTTGGKGANVLTF. Here the CDR3 DNA reads TGTGCCAGCACCACCGGGGGTAAGGGGGCCAACGTCCTGACTTTC.

The chain employs TRBV7-6 and TRBJ2-5; a possible D gene is TRBD2 (5 bases). The CDR3 runs 14 residues. The V and J ends lost 3 bases and 1 base respectively, with 9 bases between them. Per the germline V gene, CDR1 is SGHVS and CDR2 is FNYEAQ. The DNA for the CDR3 is TGTGCCAGCAGCTTCTCACTAGGCCAAGAGACCCAGTACTTC. Its translation is CASSFSLGQETQYF.

The V and J genes are TRBV7-8 and TRBJ2-5; a possible D gene is TRBD2 (6 bases). The CDR3 has 14 amino acids. With 2 bases removed from V and 5 bases from J, the gap between germline ends came to 12 bases. Germline assignment: CDR1 SGHVS and CDR2 FQNEAQ. CDR3: CASSLIGGRETQYF. The DNA for the CDR3 is TGTGCCAGCAGCTTAATTGGGGGGAGGGAGACCCAGTACTTC.

The V call is TRBV27, the J call TRBJ1-2, with 10 bases lining up with TRBD1. The V gene end was trimmed by 5 bases and the J gene end by 4 bases; junction bases not matched to a gene: 4. The CDR3 contains 14 residues. Germline CDR1 is MNHEY and CDR2 is SMNVEV (reference sequence). CDR3: CASSRQGAGYGYTF. CDR3 bases: TGTGCCAGCAGTAGACAGGGGGCAGGCTATGGCTACACCTTC.

This clone was observed a single time. The chain combines TRBV6-1 with TRBJ1-1; 7 bases match TRBD1. The length of the CDR3 is 13 residues. Germline CDR1 reads MNHNS; CDR2 reads SASEGT. Trimming cost V 6 bases and J 5 bases; bases outside gene matches: 6. The CDR3 loop reads CASRARTGTEAFF. The CDR3 DNA is TGTGCCAGCAGAGCCCGGACAGGTACTGAAGCTTTCTTT.

The gene calls are TRBV19 and TRBJ2-4, with D possibly matching TRBD1 (6 bases). CDR1 is LNHDA and CDR2 is SQIVND in the germline V gene (reference sequence). Between the trimmed V and J ends, which lost 6 bases and 9 bases, there was a span of 15 bases. The CDR3 is made up of 13 amino acids. As DNA, the CDR3 is TGTGCCAGTAGCGCCCCTCAGGGGACCATTCAGTACTTC. It codes for CASSAPQGTIQYF.

V gene TRBV29-1 combines with J gene TRBJ1-1; 7 bases line up with TRBD1. The trim removed 4 bases at V and 4 bases at J, leaving 15 bases unmatched. CDR3 size: 16 residues. CDR1 is SQVTM, CDR2 ANQGSEA, per germline. CDR3 protein: CSVGIGGRVRSTEAFF. In DNA form, the CDR3 reads TGCAGCGTTGGGATAGGGGGCAGGGTCAGGAGCACTGAAGCTTTCTTT.

The rearrangement links TRBV13 to TRBJ1-1, with 8 bases matching TRBD1. The V and J ends lost 2 bases and 11 bases, in that order; junction bases with no gene match: 4. CDR1 is PRHDT and CDR2 is FYEKMQ in the germline V gene (reference sequence). CDR3 size: 12 residues. Here the CDR3 reads CASSLQTGVAFF. In nucleotides, the CDR3 is TGTGCCAGCAGCTTACAGACAGGGGTGGCTTTCTTT.

The chain uses TRBV7-9 and TRBJ2-1; TRBD1 matches at 10 bases. The CDR3 is 15 residues long. V trimming: 6 bases; J trimming: 4 bases; junction bases outside the gene matches: 6. Germline loops: CDR1 SEHNR, CDR2 FQNEAQ (reference sequence). CDR3: CASRSGTGEYNEQFF. CDR3 sequence (DNA): TGTGCCAGCAGATCCGGGACAGGGGAATACAATGAGCAGTTCTTC.

A note on this clone: One end of the junction fails to match germline, which may point to a read error. The gene calls are TRBV7-7 and TRBJ1-1; TRBD1 matches at 8 bases. The length of the CDR3 is 14 residues. From germline, CDR1 is SSHAT and CDR2 FNYEAQ (reference sequence). The CDR3: CASSQARDRTEAFF. DNA for the CDR3: TGTGCTAGCAGCCAGGCCCGGGACAGGACTGAAGCTTTCTTT.

The V and J genes are TRBV7-6 and TRBJ1-1; D might be TRBD1 (5 bases). From germline, CDR1 is SGHVS and CDR2 FNYEAQ. Trimming took off 3 bases at V and 4 bases at J, with 18 bases between the two ends. This CDR3 is built from 16 residues. The CDR3 nucleotides are TGTGCCAGCAGCTTGTACTTAGGTTCGCAGGGCACTGAAGCTTTCTTT. It translates to CASSLYLGSQGTEAFF.

The chain carries TRBV5-6 and TRBJ2-1; the match to TRBD2 covers 9 bases. Trimming removed 0 bases from V and 7 bases from J; junction bases left unmatched: 11. The CDR3 sequence is 17 residues long. The germline CDR1 and CDR2 sequences are SGHDT and YYEEEE. The CDR3: CASSLAEGLAGLNEQFF. CDR3 sequence (DNA): TGTGCCAGCAGCTTGGCCGAGGGTCTAGCGGGATTGAATGAGCAGTTCTTC.

The chain employs TRBV4-2 and TRBJ1-2; D is possibly TRBD1 (6 bases). Germline values: CDR1 LGHNA, CDR2 YNFKEQ. V was trimmed by 2 bases and J by 4 bases, leaving 11 bases between them. CDR3 length: 14 residues. The CDR3 sequence: CASSQPGVGYGYTF. The CDR3 nucleotides read TGTGCCAGCAGCCAACCAGGGGTAGGCTATGGCTACACCTTC.

The rearrangement uses TRBV19 and TRBJ1-2, with a tentative D call TRBD1 (5 bases). There are 13 residues in the CDR3. The germline CDR1 and CDR2 sequences are LNHDA and SQIVND (reference sequence). Trimming took 5 bases from V and 4 from J, leaving 11 bases between them. CDR3 region: CASSAGTAYGYTF. CDR3 DNA: TGTGCCAGTAGTGCGGGGACGGCCTATGGCTACACCTTC.